This TCR beta chain was sequenced during a study of blood T cell repertoires in COVID-19 (dated by TCRdb to 2019 to 2021). About the investigation overall: Samples from collaborators originated in the United States, Italy and Spain and spanned both the acute and convalescent phases of COVID-19. The prospective study material was composed of cDNA or gDNA derived from T cells, B-cell-depleted T cells, or PBMCs. The dataset comprised deeply sampled blood TCRbeta repertoires from subjects exposed to, actively infected with, or recovered from COVID-19. The repertoires were released in a freely available public database meant as a resource for research on the immune response to SARS-CoV-2. The samples were drawn from two sources: the first 160 participants of the ongoing ImmuneRACE study, and fewer than 1,500 subjects contributed by 6 global collaborators. Nearly every sample came with metadata listing a de-identified subject ID, COVID-19 status, age in years and sex. HLA class I and class II types, where available, came from metadata supplied by the sample provider rather than from assay-based typing. Paper-wide results and their limitations: The quantity of clinical and demographic metadata differed by source and by participant and was supplied without curation.

Participants in the prospective study were enrolled through a virtual design, were aged roughly 18 to 90 years, and lived in roughly 25 United States geographic areas. Cohort assignment in the prospective study relied on participant-reported clinical history from a screening survey and a study questionnaire. Each participant in the prospective study had whole blood, serum and a nasopharyngeal or oropharyngeal swab collected by mobile phlebotomists. Participants in the prospective study had the option to provide additional blood draws and questionnaires over a 2-month period. Blood samples from the prospective study were shipped frozen or at room temperature prior to DNA extraction. Only one count was recorded for this clone. Its specific antigen is unknown. Per-base qualities were not stored, and no clone one base away is much larger. TCRbeta CDR3 regions were amplified from genomic DNA using the immunoSEQ Assay, a bias-controlled multiplex PCR. The source study handled its data this way. The number of nucleated cells in each sample was estimated by amplification of reference gene primers within the assay. To quantify the absolute abundance of each unique TCRbeta CDR3 rearrangement, sequence reads were collapsed and filtered. For each sample, productive Simpson clonality was calculated as the square root of Simpson's diversity index over productive rearrangements. The table was pulled from immuneACCESS by TCRdb, which kept in-frame rearrangements only. Such tables lose some clones; where checked, under half of the loss comes from unresolved V genes, and the rest has no known cause. V, J and clone size were drawn from that table, and D and trimming were deduced from the DNA. The sample data list roughly 200,000 clones, and about 82% of these were observed just once. 5% to 7% of the sample is taken by the ten largest.

V is clipped by 6 bases and J by 0 bases, and the sequence between their germline boundaries is 9 bases long. The germline V gene encodes CDR1 MGHRA and CDR2 YSYEKL. The CDR3 holds 13 amino acids from the cysteine to the phenylalanine. Only the CDR3 DNA stays, 39 bases, in frame from base 1. This clonotype was obtained from a man aged 40-49 years with acute COVID-19. Recombination linked TRBV4-1 to TRBJ2-7, with the D gene not confidently named. The material sequenced was PBMCs or T cells enriched from blood (not recorded which). At the DNA level, the sequence is TGCGCCAGCAGTCGTGGTAGCTCCTACGAGCAGTACTTC. Translated, this is CASSRGSSYEQYF.